This entry lists 28 T cell receptor beta chains sequenced from one sample in a study of T-cell memory formation after mild COVID-19. TCRdb reprocessed the 5' RACE reads with MiXCR, giving one entry per CDR3 protein. The table shows some 110,000 distinct CDR3 sequences, with around 15% occurring only once. Sequencing used PBMCs or a T cell subset sorted from them (not recorded which). The receptors were gathered from an adult woman who had mild COVID-19 (a few samples of this study predate the infection). Cell type and time point are not known.

The rearrangement uses TRBV5-1 and TRBJ1-1; the D is unclear. Between the trimmed V and J ends, which lost 0 bases and 6 bases, there was a span of 9 bases. CDR1 and CDR2 (germline): SGHRS, YFSETQ. CDR3 size: 13 residues. CDR3 sequence: CASSLVRGSEAFF. CDR3 nucleotides: TGCGCCAGCAGCTTGGTACGGGGTTCTGAAGCTTTCTTT. The whole variable domain, filled in from reference TRBV5-1 and TRBJ1-1, reads KAGVTQTPRYLIKTRGQQVTLSCSPISGHRSVSWYQQTPGQGLQFLFEYFSETQRNKGNFPGRFSGRQFSNSRSEMNVSTLELGDSALYLCASSLVRGSEAFFGQGTRLTVV.

The V gene is TRBV4-1, the J gene TRBJ2-1, with a tentative D call TRBD2 (5 bases). From germline, CDR1 is MGHRA and CDR2 YSYEKL. V dropped 4 bases and J dropped 8 bases, with 21 bases sitting between them. The CDR3 contains 16 residues. For the CDR3, the DNA is TGCGCCAGCAGCCCTTCGTATCGCGGGCCGAGGGATGAGCAGTTCTTC. Protein: CASSPSYRGPRDEQFF.

The rearrangement joins TRBV12-3 or TRBV12-4 to TRBJ2-1, with 11 bases identical to TRBD2. The V segment lost 3 bases and the J segment 7 bases; nucleotides outside the gene matches: 8. This CDR3 contains 16 residues. The CDR3 region is CASSFVLAGDDNEQFF. Written as DNA, the CDR3 is TGTGCCAGCAGTTTCGTACTAGCGGGAGATGATAATGAGCAGTTCTTC.

This clonotype occurred a few times. Compared with germline, one end of the junction differs, possibly owing to a read error. The chain recombines TRBV4-1 with TRBJ2-7; D unresolved. CDR1 MGHRA and CDR2 YSYEKL come from the germline V gene. CDR3 length: 15 residues. CDR3 residues: CASSEEATQIYEQYF. As DNA, the CDR3 is TGCGCCAGCAGCGAAGAAGCAACTCAGATCTACGAGCAGTACTTC.

This clonotype has more than one count but fewer than ten. The chain links TRBV2 to TRBJ2-1, with TRBD1 matching over 9 bases. V dropped 4 bases and J dropped 5; count of bases not matched to a gene: 12. Germline CDR1 SNHLY, CDR2 FYNNEI. The CDR3 totals 17 residues. CDR3 nucleotides: TGTGCCAGCAGTGGCCAATTACAGGGGGCCGTCCACAATGAGCAGTTCTTC. It specifies CASSGQLQGAVHNEQFF.

In this sample, this clonotype turned up a few times. The V call is TRBV7-8, the J call TRBJ1-2; no clear D. Germline V lookup: CDR1 SGHVS, CDR2 FQNEAQ. The CDR3 consists of 15 residues. The germline V and J ends were trimmed by 1 base and 4 bases, with 13 bases remaining between them. CDR3 in DNA: TGTGCCAGCAGCTTAGTGCCTCAGACAAGCTATGGCTACACCTTC. Translated, it gives CASSLVPQTSYGYTF.

This chain connects TRBV7-8 to TRBJ2-7; D gene ambiguous. The V gene lost 6 bases and the J gene lost 5 bases, with 20 bases spanning the gap. Germline values: CDR1 SGHVS, CDR2 FQNEAQ. This CDR3 has 15 residues. In nucleotides, the CDR3 is TGTGCCAGCAGTCCACGAGCTTCCCTACATAACGAGCAGTACTTC. This sequence encodes CASSPRASLHNEQYF.

The CDR3 spells CASSLTGLSSGNTIYF. The DNA for the CDR3 is TGTGCCAGCAGCTTAACAGGGTTGAGCTCTGGAAACACCATATATTTT. The chain links TRBV7-6 to TRBJ1-3; D perhaps matches TRBD1 (6 bases). V gave up 2 bases and J gave up 0 bases, with 11 bases separating them. There are 16 residues in the CDR3. Germline CDR1 is SGHVS and CDR2 is FNYEAQ. Supplemented by reference TRBV7-6 and TRBJ1-3, the full variable domain reads GAGVSQSPRYKVTKRGQDVALRCDPISGHVSLYWYRQALGQGPEFLTYFNYEAQQDKSGLPNDRFSAERPEGSISTLTIQRTEQRDSAMYRCASSLTGLSSGNTIYFGEGSWLTVV.

The chain employs TRBV5-1 and TRBJ1-2; the D gene is possibly TRBD1 (5 bases). Between the trimmed V and J ends, which lost 0 bases and 4 bases, there was a span of 13 bases. From germline, CDR1 is SGHRS and CDR2 YFSETQ. The CDR3 covers 15 residues. The DNA of the CDR3 is TGCGCCAGCAGCTTGGCCGAGGGGTCTCGCTATGGCTACACCTTC. Translating gives CASSLAEGSRYGYTF.

The genes are TRBV7-8 and TRBJ2-3; 12 bases fit TRBD1. Germline-derived CDR1 and CDR2 are SGHVS and FQNEAQ. V gave up 6 bases and J gave up 2 bases; unmatched junction bases: 6. The CDR3 consists of 16 residues. Here the CDR3 reads CASSIGTGGFTDTQYF. The CDR3 coding sequence is TGTGCCAGCAGTATTGGGACAGGGGGCTTCACAGATACGCAGTATTTT. The full variable domain, its missing parts supplied by reference TRBV7-8 and TRBJ2-3, is GAGVSQSPRYKVAKRGQDVALRCDPISGHVSLFWYQQALGQGPEFLTYFQNEAQLDKSGLPSDRFFAERPEGSVSTLKIQRTQQEDSAVYLCASSIGTGGFTDTQYFGPGTRLTVL.

V is TRBV4-3 and J is TRBJ2-7; D is possibly TRBD1 or TRBD2 (7 bases each). Germline V CDR1 and CDR2: LGHNA, YSLEER. The CDR3 has 15 residues. Trimming cost V 4 bases and J 4 bases, with 17 bases left between them. CDR3 DNA sequence: TGCGCCAGCAGCCCCTGGGAGGGGGCAGGGTACGAGCAGTACTTC. It is translated as CASSPWEGAGYEQYF.

This rearrangement joins TRBV4-1 to TRBJ1-1; tentatively, D is TRBD1 (6 bases). V dropped 1 base and J dropped 2 bases, with 14 bases sitting between them. Germline CDR1 MGHRA, CDR2 YSYEKL. This CDR3 contains 16 residues. Written as DNA, the CDR3 is TGCGCCAGCAGCCAAGCAGAACAGGGAGTAAACACTGAAGCTTTCTTT. Residues: CASSQAEQGVNTEAFF.

This clonotype was seen a few times. The J gene is TRBJ2-1, the V gene TRBV7-6, with TRBD1 as a possible D gene (5 bases). V was cut by 1 base and J by 12 bases, with 10 bases left in between. The germline V gene has CDR1 SGHVS and CDR2 FNYEAQ. The CDR3 totals 12 residues. For the CDR3, the DNA is TGTGCCAGCAGCTTAGGGGCTCAGGGGCAGTTCTTC. Its protein product is CASSLGAQGQFF.

The gene calls are TRBV9 and TRBJ1-1, with a possible D match to TRBD1 (6 bases). Germline CDR1 reads SGDLS; CDR2 reads YYNGEE. V was clipped by 0 bases and J by 5 bases, with 20 bases between them. This CDR3 has 17 residues. CDR3 bases: TGTGCCAGCAGCGTAGCCCCAGAGGAGGGACACTTTACTGAAGCTTTCTTT. This encodes CASSVAPEEGHFTEAFF.

The table lists this clonotype with many counts. The chain recombines TRBV5-1 with TRBJ2-7; D is ambiguous. This CDR3 is built from 15 residues. V lost 3 bases and J 1 base, leaving 14 bases between the germline ends. CDR1 SGHRS and CDR2 YFSETQ come from the germline V gene. CDR3 coding DNA: TGCGCCAGCAGCTCCGACGCGGTGAGGTCCTACGAGCAGTACTTC. Protein product: CASSSDAVRSYEQYF.

This chain joins TRBV20-1 and TRBJ1-1, with 9 bases lining up with TRBD1. This CDR3 contains 14 residues. With 5 bases clipped from V and 1 base from J, the junction kept 5 bases outside the gene matches. The germline CDR1 and CDR2 sequences are DFQATT and SNEGSKA (reference sequence). Written as DNA, the CDR3 is TGCAGTGCTTCACAGGGGGCGAGGAACACTGAAGCTTTCTTT. It codes for CSASQGARNTEAFF.

The rearrangement joins TRBV15 to TRBJ2-3, with D perhaps matching TRBD1 or TRBD2 (5 bases each). With 1 base removed from V and 2 bases from J, the gap between germline ends came to 7 bases. Germline values: CDR1 LNHNV, CDR2 YYDKDF (reference sequence). The CDR3 consists of 14 residues. The CDR3: CATSRGGTTDTQYF. In DNA, the CDR3 is TGTGCCACCAGCAGAGGGGGGACCACAGATACGCAGTATTTT.

The chain is built from TRBV6-5 and TRBJ2-2; TRBD1 matches at 9 bases. This CDR3 has 15 residues. With V trimmed by 6 bases and J by 3 bases, 5 bases remained unmatched. CDR1 is MNHEY and CDR2 is SVGAGI in the germline V gene. CDR3 DNA: TGTGCCAGCAGCGGACAGGGGATCGACACCGGGGAGCTGTTTTTT. This codes for CASSGQGIDTGELFF.

The V call is TRBV7-9, the J call TRBJ2-1; 7 bases align to TRBD2. Per germline, CDR1 SEHNR and CDR2 FQNEAQ (reference sequence). The CDR3 has 16 residues. The junction had 7 bases not matched to a gene; V was cut back by 5 bases and J by 0 bases. The CDR3 sequence: CASSPQGGHSYNEQFF. CDR3 nucleotides: TGTGCCAGCAGCCCCCAGGGAGGGCACTCCTACAATGAGCAGTTCTTC.

This rearrangement joins TRBV15 to TRBJ2-2; D is uncertain. Per the germline V gene, CDR1 is LNHNV and CDR2 is YYDKDF (reference sequence). Trimming stripped 1 base from V and 0 bases from J, with 6 bases between. The CDR3 loop spans 15 amino acids. The CDR3 DNA reads as TGTGCCACCAGCAGAGTCCGGGCGAACACCGGGGAGCTGTTTTTT. Its protein product is CATSRVRANTGELFF.

V usage is TRBV10-3 and J usage is TRBJ1-1, with D possibly TRBD1 on 6 matching bases. The CDR3 has 14 amino acids. V was clipped by 7 bases and J by 3 bases, with 15 bases between them. CDR1 is ENHRY, CDR2 SYGVKD, per germline. The CDR3 protein is CAIKQGGRDTEAFF. The CDR3 DNA reads as TGTGCCATCAAACAGGGCGGGAGGGACACTGAAGCTTTCTTT.

Only a few counts were recorded for this clonotype. V gene TRBV7-9 combines with J gene TRBJ2-3, with TRBD1 matching 8 bases. CDR3 size: 15 residues. Germline CDR1 is SEHNR and CDR2 is FQNEAQ (reference sequence). Unmatched junction bases numbered 4, after V lost 1 base and J lost 4 bases. CDR3 loop: CASSLVSGGADTQYF. The DNA for the CDR3 is TGTGCCAGCAGCTTAGTGTCAGGGGGCGCAGATACGCAGTATTTT.

The rearrangement joins TRBV7-9 to TRBJ1-5; 11 bases are a match to TRBD1. With 5 bases clipped from V and 5 bases from J, the junction kept 8 bases outside the gene matches. Germline V gives CDR1 SEHNR, CDR2 FQNEAQ (reference sequence). This CDR3 contains 16 residues. CDR3 in DNA: TGTGCCAGCAGCCCTGGGACAGGGGGGGGGGATCAGCCCCAGCATTTT. This encodes CASSPGTGGGDQPQHF. Complete variable domain (other parts from reference TRBV7-9 and TRBJ1-5): DTGVSQNPRHKITKRGQNVTFRCDPISEHNRLYWYRQTLGQGPEFLTYFQNEAQLEKSRLLSDRFSAERPKGSFSTLEIQRTEQGDSAMYLCASSPGTGGGDQPQHFGDGTRLSIL.

The chain has TRBV30 and TRBJ1-1; no reliable D call. Germline loops: CDR1 GTSNPN, CDR2 SVGIG (reference sequence). The length of the CDR3 is 12 residues. Trimming removed 1 base from V and 4 bases from J, with 7 bases in between. The CDR3: CAWSAPGTEAFF. For the CDR3, the DNA is TGTGCCTGGAGTGCACCGGGCACTGAAGCTTTCTTT.

This clonotype was counted between two and nine times. The rearrangement uses TRBV20-1 and TRBJ2-7; 7 bases agree with TRBD2. CDR3 length equals 15 residues. Germline V gene sequence: CDR1 DFQATT, CDR2 SNEGSKA (reference sequence). V shed 5 bases, J shed 1 base, and the junction held 11 bases outside the gene matches. CDR3 sequence: CSAHGSTSASYEQYF. The CDR3 coding sequence is TGCAGTGCTCATGGGTCAACTAGCGCATCCTACGAGCAGTACTTC.

This clonotype has a handful of counts. The V gene is TRBV29-1, the J gene TRBJ2-1; a weak D match, TRBD2 (6 bases). This CDR3 region has 15 residues. The germline V and J ends were trimmed by 0 bases and 0 bases, with 9 bases remaining between them. Looked up from germline, CDR1 is SQVTM and CDR2 is ANQGSEA. For the CDR3, the DNA is TGCAGCGTTGAAGAAGTGGGGGGCTCCTACAATGAGCAGTTCTTC. Encoded protein: CSVEEVGGSYNEQFF.

A few counts support this clonotype. The J gene is TRBJ1-1, the V gene TRBV4-1; D ambiguous. Looked up from germline, CDR1 is MGHRA and CDR2 is YSYEKL. V gave up 7 bases and J gave up 1 base, with 7 bases separating them. This CDR3 spans 12 amino acids. Here the CDR3 reads CASMDANTEAFF. In DNA form, the CDR3 reads TGCGCCAGCATGGACGCGAACACTGAAGCTTTCTTT.

This clonotype was counted a few times. V is TRBV4-1 and J is TRBJ1-5; no clear D gene. Trimming pared 1 base from V and 9 bases from J, leaving 13 bases between. This CDR3 region has 14 residues. Germline V gene data show CDR1 as MGHRA and CDR2 as YSYEKL. Here the CDR3 reads CASSQGSHYGPQHF. The CDR3 coding sequence is TGCGCCAGCAGCCAAGGAAGTCATTATGGGCCCCAGCATTTT.